Listed below are T cell receptor beta chains from one sample, sequenced in a study of blood T cell repertoires in COVID-19. Generated by immunoSEQ multiplex PCR, the TCRdb table keeps only in-frame clones and is missing some. There are more than 150,000 clones in the sample; approximately 90% occur only once, and over 0.7% lies in the top ten. The source material was peripheral blood. These receptors all come from a woman between 18 and 29 years old who had recovered from COVID-19. The CDR3 runs from the conserved cysteine through the conserved F or W. D genes are given only for firm matches. Rows may omit the clone size; those that give it use once, few, many or a size class.

cdr3_nt cdr3_aa cdr3_length j_call v_call clone_size d_call
TGTGCCAGCAGTTTACAGCCGAGGGACTATGGCTACACCTTC CASSLQPRDYGYTF 14 TRBJ1-2 TRBV6-6 NA NA
TGTGCCACCAGCCGACAGGGGACGGCTTCGATTGAAGCTTTCTTT CATSRQGTASIEAFF 15 TRBJ1-1 TRBV15 NA TRBD1
TGTGCCAGCAGCTTAGCGCGGGACAGTAGCACTGAAGCTTTCTTT CASSLARDSSTEAFF 15 TRBJ1-1 TRBV7-8 NA TRBD1
TGTGCCAGCAGCTTAAGCGGCAGCTACGAGCAGTACTTC CASSLSGSYEQYF 13 TRBJ2-7 TRBV7-3 NA NA
TGCACCAGCAGCCGACAACTAGCGGGGGACACAGATACGCAGTATTTT CTSSRQLAGDTDTQYF 16 TRBJ2-3 TRBV1 NA NA
TGTGCCAGCACCAACAGGGGCTCTGGGGCCAACGTCCTGACTTTC CASTNRGSGANVLTF 15 TRBJ2-6 TRBV7-2 NA TRBD1
TGCGCCAGCAGCATGCCGGGACTAGCCGACTACAATGAGCAGTTCTTC CASSMPGLADYNEQFF 16 TRBJ2-1 TRBV4-1 NA TRBD2
TGTGCCACCAGTGATTTGGGCCAGGGGGGCACAGATACGCAGTATTTT CATSDLGQGGTDTQYF 16 TRBJ2-3 TRBV24-1 NA TRBD1
TGTGCCAGCAGTGAGTCGCCTAGACTAACAGATACGCAGTATTTT CASSESPRLTDTQYF 15 TRBJ2-3 TRBV2 NA NA
TGTGCCAGCAGCCCCATTGGGAGCCCTACAGATACGCAGTATTTT CASSPIGSPTDTQYF 15 TRBJ2-3 TRBV14 NA NA
TGCGCCAGCAGCTTGGTAGGACTCTACAATGAGCAGTTCTTC CASSLVGLYNEQFF 14 TRBJ2-1 TRBV5-1 once NA
TGTGCCACCAGCAGAGATGCCGGGACAGGGAGACGGTATGGCTACACCTTC CATSRDAGTGRRYGYTF 17 TRBJ1-2 TRBV15 NA TRBD1
TGTGCCAGCAGTGAAGTCAACAGGGCCGGGGAGCTGTTTTTT CASSEVNRAGELFF 14 TRBJ2-2 TRBV6-1 NA NA
TGTGCCATCAGTGAGTATAGCGGCTTCTACGAGCAGTACTTC CAISEYSGFYEQYF 14 TRBJ2-7 TRBV10-3 NA NA
TGTGCCAGCAGCTCCATAGGAAGGGGCAGAAACCGGGAGACCCAGTACTTC CASSSIGRGRNRETQYF 17 TRBJ2-5 TRBV7-6 NA NA
TGCGCCAGCAGCTTCGGGGACAGGGCTCACTATGGCTACACCTTC CASSFGDRAHYGYTF 15 TRBJ1-2 TRBV5-1 NA TRBD1
TGTGCCAGCAGTTACGAAGAGAGCTCCTACGAGCAGTACTTC CASSYEESSYEQYF 14 TRBJ2-7 TRBV6-2/TRBV6-3 NA NA
TGTGCCAGCAGACCTTGGACAGGGGAAAAGGATACGCAGTATTTT CASRPWTGEKDTQYF 15 TRBJ2-3 TRBV27 NA TRBD1
TGTGCCAGCAGTCCATACACGGGGAAACTGTTTTTT CASSPYTGKLFF 12 TRBJ1-4 TRBV27 NA NA
TGTGCCAGCACCAGGGGCTTCAACACTGAAGCTTTCTTT CASTRGFNTEAFF 13 TRBJ1-1 TRBV3-1/TRBV3-2 once NA
TGTGCCAGCTCACTCGGACAGAGCCACATGAACACTGAAGCTTTCTTT CASSLGQSHMNTEAFF 16 TRBJ1-1 TRBV18 NA NA
TGTGCCAGCAGCGTAGTTGCGGGGGGCCCAGTGGCGGGCTACACCTTC CASSVVAGGPVAGYTF 16 TRBJ1-2 TRBV9 once NA
TGTGCCAGCACGCGGACAGGGGGCATCTCTGGGGCCAACGTCCTGACTTTC CASTRTGGISGANVLTF 17 TRBJ2-6 TRBV7-9 once TRBD1
TGTGCCAGCAGTTTATCGTATAGAAGTAATGAAAAACTGTTTTTT CASSLSYRSNEKLFF 15 TRBJ1-4 TRBV27 NA NA
TGCGCCAGCAGCCAAGCCGCCTTCCAAAACAGCTATGGCTACACCTTC CASSQAAFQNSYGYTF 16 TRBJ1-2 TRBV4-3 NA NA
TGTGCCAGCTCTTCACGGACCGGACTAGCGGGAACCACAGATACGCAGTATTTT CASSSRTGLAGTTDTQYF 18 TRBJ2-3 TRBV18 NA TRBD2
TGTGCCAGTAGTACGACTAGCGTGGAGACCCAGTACTTC CASSTTSVETQYF 13 TRBJ2-5 TRBV19 NA TRBD2
TGTGCCAGCAGTGAAGCGCAGAGGCCCGCGGACTTC CASSEAQRPADF 12 TRBJ2-7 TRBV2 NA NA
TGTGCCAGCAGAACTAACAGGGACCCCAACTATGGCTACACCTTC CASRTNRDPNYGYTF 15 TRBJ1-2 TRBV5-8 NA NA
TGTGCCAGCAGTCTAGCGGGGGGTTACGAGCAGTACTTC CASSLAGGYEQYF 13 TRBJ2-7 TRBV6-6 NA TRBD2
TGTGCCAGCAGCTTAGATGGGGGCTCATCCTACAATGAGCAGTTCTTC CASSLDGGSSYNEQFF 16 TRBJ2-1 TRBV11-3 NA NA
TGTGCCAGTAGACCGGGGTCAAGGAACACCGGGGAGCTGTTTTTT CASRPGSRNTGELFF 15 TRBJ2-2 TRBV16 NA NA
TGTGCCAGCAGCCGCCTGACAGGGGTCTGGAGCGAGCAGTACTTC CASSRLTGVWSEQYF 15 TRBJ2-7 TRBV7-9 NA TRBD1
TGTGCCAGCAGCCAAGTTGGCGGGAGTGTCACAGATACGCAGTATTTT CASSQVGGSVTDTQYF 16 TRBJ2-3 TRBV14 NA TRBD2
TGTGCCAGCTCTAGTGGGAGGGCGGGCACAGATACGCAGTATTTT CASSSGRAGTDTQYF 15 TRBJ2-3 TRBV13 NA TRBD2
TGTGCCAGCAGCTTCGTAGCGGGAGGCGACTACAATGAGCAGTTCTTC CASSFVAGGDYNEQFF 16 TRBJ2-1 TRBV7-2 few TRBD2
TGTGCCAGCAGCCCATCGGGGACTAACTATGGCTACACCTTC CASSPSGTNYGYTF 14 TRBJ1-2 TRBV7-3 NA NA
TGTGCCAGCAGCTTAGCCCCCCGGACAGGGAGAGATGGCTACACCTTC CASSLAPRTGRDGYTF 16 TRBJ1-2 TRBV7-2 NA TRBD1
TGTGCCAGCAGCTTAGTGGGACAGGGAGGCTACACCTTC CASSLVGQGGYTF 13 TRBJ1-2 TRBV7-2 NA TRBD1
TGTGCCAGCAGCTTACTCAGGGAACGAAACATTCAGTACTTC CASSLLRERNIQYF 14 TRBJ2-4 TRBV11-2 NA NA
TGTGCCAGCAGCCCTCTTTACAGGAAGACCTACGAGCAGTACTTC CASSPLYRKTYEQYF 15 TRBJ2-7 TRBV5-8 NA NA
TGTGCCAGCAGCAAACAGGCGTACACTGAAGCTTTCTTT CASSKQAYTEAFF 13 TRBJ1-1 TRBV7-3 many NA
TGTGCCAGCAGCCCGGACAGGGCTAGGGATTCACCCCTCCACTTT CASSPDRARDSPLHF 15 TRBJ1-6 TRBV6-5 NA TRBD1
TGCGCCAGCAGCCTAACCCTCTCCGGACAGTACACCGGGGAGCTGTTTTTT CASSLTLSGQYTGELFF 17 TRBJ2-2 TRBV4-1 NA NA
TGTGCCAGCAGCCAAGATGTCAGGGTGAAGACCCAGTACTTC CASSQDVRVKTQYF 14 TRBJ2-5 TRBV3-1/TRBV3-2 once NA
TGTGCCAGCAGCCAAGGAGACCTACAGGGTGGAGGCTACAATGAGCAGTTCTTC CASSQGDLQGGGYNEQFF 18 TRBJ2-1 TRBV3-1/TRBV3-2 NA NA
TGTGCCAGCAGTTTCACGGGAGGAAACACCATATATTTT CASSFTGGNTIYF 13 TRBJ1-3 TRBV5-4 NA NA